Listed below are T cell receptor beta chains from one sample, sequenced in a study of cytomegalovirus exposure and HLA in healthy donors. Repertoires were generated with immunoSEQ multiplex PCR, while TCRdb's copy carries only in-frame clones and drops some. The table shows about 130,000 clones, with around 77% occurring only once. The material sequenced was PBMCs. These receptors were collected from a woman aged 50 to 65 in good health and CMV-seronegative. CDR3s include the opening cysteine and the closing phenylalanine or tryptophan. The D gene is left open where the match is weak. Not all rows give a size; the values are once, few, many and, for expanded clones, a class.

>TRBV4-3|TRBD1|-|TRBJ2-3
TGCGCCAGCAGCCAAGATACGGGACAGGTCACCGATACGCAGTATTTT
CASSQDTGQVTDTQYF
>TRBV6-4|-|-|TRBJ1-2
TGTGCCAGCAGTGACTCGCCCGGTAACTATGGCTACACCTTC
CASSDSPGNYGYTF
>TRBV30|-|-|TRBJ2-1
TGTGCCTGGAGCGCACAAGTAGAGCAGTTCTTC
CAWSAQVEQFF
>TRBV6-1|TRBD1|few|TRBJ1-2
TGTGCCAGCAGGGTAACGACAGGGTCCTATGGCTACACCTTC
CASRVTTGSYGYTF
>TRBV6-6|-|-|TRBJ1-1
TGTGCCAGCAGGAGAGTGAGCTCCGGTGAAGCTTTCTTT
CASRRVSSGEAFF
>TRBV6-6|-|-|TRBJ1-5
TGTGCCAGCAGTCCCCTCAGCAATCAGCCCCAGCATTTT
CASSPLSNQPQHF
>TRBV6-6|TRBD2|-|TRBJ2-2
TGTGCCAGCAGCCCTAGCGGGAGGAACACCGGGGAGCTGTTTTTT
CASSPSGRNTGELFF
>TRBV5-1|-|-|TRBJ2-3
TGCGCCAGCAAGAGGGTAGCGGAAAGCACAGATACGCAGTATTTT
CASKRVAESTDTQYF
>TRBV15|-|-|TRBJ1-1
TGTGCCACCAGCGGGCAGGGCACTGAAGCTTTCTTT
CATSGQGTEAFF
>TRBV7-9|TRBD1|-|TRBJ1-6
TGTGCCAGCAGGGACAGGGGTAATTCACCCCTCCACTTT
CASRDRGNSPLHF
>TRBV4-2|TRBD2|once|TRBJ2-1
TGTGCCAGCAGCCAACAATCTAGCGGGCCGTACAATGAGCAGTTCTTC
CASSQQSSGPYNEQFF
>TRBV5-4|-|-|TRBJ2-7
TGTGCCAGCAGCCTGGCAAGGGGGGACGGGAGGTCCGAGCAGTACTTC
CASSLARGDGRSEQYF
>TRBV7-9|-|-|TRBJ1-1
TGTGCCAGCAGCCTACGCCGGGACAAAGGCACTGAAGCTTTCTTT
CASSLRRDKGTEAFF
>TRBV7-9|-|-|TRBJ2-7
TGTGCCAGCAGCATAGGCCAGGGGTACGAGCAGTACTTC
CASSIGQGYEQYF
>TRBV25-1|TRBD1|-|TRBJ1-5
TGTGCCAGCAGTGAAGGGACAGAGAATCAGCCCCAGCATTTT
CASSEGTENQPQHF
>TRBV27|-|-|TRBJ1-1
TGTGCCAGCAGTCTCTTCGGGGACACACAAGCTTTCTTT
CASSLFGDTQAFF
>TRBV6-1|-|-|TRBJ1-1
TGTGCCAGCTGGGGCAGGACCTTGAACACTGAAGCTTTCTTT
CASWGRTLNTEAFF
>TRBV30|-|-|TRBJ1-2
TGTGCCTGGATAGCAGGGAACGGCTACACCTTC
CAWIAGNGYTF
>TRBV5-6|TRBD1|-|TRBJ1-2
TGTGCCAGCAGCTTGGGGGGACAGCCTTACTATGGCTACACCTTC
CASSLGGQPYYGYTF
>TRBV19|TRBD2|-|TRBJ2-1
TGTGCCAGTACCGGGACTAGCGGGAGCCGCCATGAGCAGTTCTTC
CASTGTSGSRHEQFF
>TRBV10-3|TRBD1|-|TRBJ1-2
TGTGCCATCAGTGAGCCCGACAGGGGGCTAGGGGGGACCGGCGGCTACACCTTC
CAISEPDRGLGGTGGYTF
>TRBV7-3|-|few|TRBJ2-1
TGTGCCAGCAGCTTAGCGGCGGATTACAATGAGCAGTTCTTC
CASSLAADYNEQFF
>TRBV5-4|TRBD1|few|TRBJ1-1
TGTGCCAGCAGCTGGGGACAGTTGAACACTGAAGCTTTCTTT
CASSWGQLNTEAFF
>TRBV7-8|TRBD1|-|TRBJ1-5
TGTGCCAGCAGCCTGGGACAGTCTCAGCCCCAGAATTTT
CASSLGQSQPQNF
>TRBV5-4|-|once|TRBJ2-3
TGTGCCAGTAGTACCCCGAGAATGGGCACAGATACGCAGTATTTT
CASSTPRMGTDTQYF
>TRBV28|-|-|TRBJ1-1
TGTGCCAGCAGTTGGGTTGAGAGAGGCACTGAAGCTTTCTTT
CASSWVERGTEAFF
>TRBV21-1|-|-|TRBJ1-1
TGTGCCAGCAGCAAAGACGGACAGAACACTGAAGCTTTCTTT
CASSKDGQNTEAFF
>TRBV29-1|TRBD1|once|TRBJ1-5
TGCAGCGTTACCCAGGACAGGGGGGAGCCCCAGCATTTT
CSVTQDRGEPQHF
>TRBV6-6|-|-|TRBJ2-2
TGTGCCAGCAGTGAGGTGCACGGGGAGCTGTTTTTT
CASSEVHGELFF
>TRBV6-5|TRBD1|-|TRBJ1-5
TGTGCCAGCAGGGGGGACAGGGGGCAAGGTCAGCCCCAGCATTTT
CASRGDRGQGQPQHF
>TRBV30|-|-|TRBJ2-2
TGTGCCTGGAGCCTTCTGGCGGGTAACACCGGGGAGCTGTTTTTT
CAWSLLAGNTGELFF
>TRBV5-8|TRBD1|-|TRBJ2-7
TGTGCCAGCAGCTTGTTAGGGACAGGGATCTACGAGCAGTACTTC
CASSLLGTGIYEQYF
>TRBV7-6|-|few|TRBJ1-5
TGTGCCAGCAGCTTGGAACCGAGGAGGGATCAGCCCCAGCATTTT
CASSLEPRRDQPQHF
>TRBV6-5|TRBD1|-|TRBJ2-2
TGTGCCGTGGACAGGGGGATCGGGGAGCTGTTTTTT
CAVDRGIGELFF
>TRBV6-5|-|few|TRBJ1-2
TGTGCCAGCAGTTACCCAGGGGATGGCTACACCTTC
CASSYPGDGYTF
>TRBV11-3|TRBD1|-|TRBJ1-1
TGTGCCAGCAGCGCGACAGGGTCTGGCACTGAAGCTTTCTTT
CASSATGSGTEAFF
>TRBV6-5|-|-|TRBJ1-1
TGTGCCAGCATTAAGACAGAAAACACTGAAGCTTTCTTT
CASIKTENTEAFF
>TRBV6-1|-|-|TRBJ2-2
TGTGCCAGCAGGGACTTACCTCCCGGGGAGCTGTTTTTT
CASRDLPPGELFF
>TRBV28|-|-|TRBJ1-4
TGTGCCAGCAGAGGGGTAGGGGGGGATGAAAAACTGTTTTTT
CASRGVGGDEKLFF
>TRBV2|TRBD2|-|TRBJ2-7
TGTGCCAGCACACCGGGACTAGCGGGAGCCGGCTCCTACGAGCAGTACTTC
CASTPGLAGAGSYEQYF
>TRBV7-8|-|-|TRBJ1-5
TGTGCCAGCAGCCGGTTCCTTGATCAGCCCCAGCATTTT
CASSRFLDQPQHF
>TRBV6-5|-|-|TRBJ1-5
TGTGCCAGCAGTTACTCCCCTTATAGCAATCAGCCCCAGCATTTT
CASSYSPYSNQPQHF
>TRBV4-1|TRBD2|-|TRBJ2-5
TGCGCCAGCAGCCCAGTCCCGGGACTAGCGGGAGGGCCGGGAGAGACCCAGTACTTC
CASSPVPGLAGGPGETQYF
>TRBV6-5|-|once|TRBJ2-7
TGTGCCAGCAGTTACCAGTTATCCGCGAACTACGAGCAGTACTTC
CASSYQLSANYEQYF
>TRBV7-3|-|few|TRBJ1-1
TGTGCCAGCAGCCAGGCCAGCACATACACTGAAGCTTTCTTT
CASSQASTYTEAFF
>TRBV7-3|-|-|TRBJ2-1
TGTGCCAGCAGCCCCACGGGGGGCCTAGAGCAGTTCTTC
CASSPTGGLEQFF
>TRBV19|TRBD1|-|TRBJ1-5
TGTGCCAGTACCTTAGGGCAGGGGGCTGGCCAGCCCCAGCATTTT
CASTLGQGAGQPQHF
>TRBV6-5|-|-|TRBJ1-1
TGTGCCAGCAGTCGTACAGGCTGGGAGCGGGGGGAAGCTTTCTTT
CASSRTGWERGEAFF
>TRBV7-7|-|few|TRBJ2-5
TGTGCTAGCAGCGAAGACCTACTACCCCAAGAGACCCAGTACTTC
CASSEDLLPQETQYF
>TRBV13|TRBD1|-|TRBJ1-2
TGTGCCAGCAAGTACGTCCTCGACAGGGGCTATGGCTACACCTTC
CASKYVLDRGYGYTF
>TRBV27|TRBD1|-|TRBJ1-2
TGTGCCAGCAGTTTAGACAGGGTGAGGGGCTACACCTTC
CASSLDRVRGYTF
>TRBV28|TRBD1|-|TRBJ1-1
TGTGCCAGCAGTTCCCCGGGACAGCTGAACACTGAAGCTTTCTTT
CASSSPGQLNTEAFF
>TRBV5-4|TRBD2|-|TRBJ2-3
TGTGCCAGCAGCTTACGACTAGCGGGGATCCGAGCGGACACGCAGTATTTT
CASSLRLAGIRADTQYF
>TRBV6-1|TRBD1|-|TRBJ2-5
TGTGCCAGCAGGGGGACAGGGGGCGGGGAGACCCAGTACTTC
CASRGTGGGETQYF